These T cell receptor beta chains were read from a single sample in a study of shared clonotypes between healthy human individuals. The assay was immunoSEQ multiplex PCR, and TCRdb's table has in-frame clones only and misses some. Of 450,000 to 700,000 clones detected, roughly 96% appear once; the ten largest clones hold 0.085% to 0.11%. The specimen was naive CD8+ T cells sorted from blood. These receptors originate from a woman aged 25-40 years in good health. CDR3s include the opening cysteine and the closing phenylalanine or tryptophan. Fields, in order: clone size, J gene, D gene, V gene, CDR3 protein, CDR3 DNA. D genes are given only for firm matches. Clone sizes are given selectively: once, few, many, or a class where the clone is expanded.

clone size: NA
J gene: TRBJ2-3
D gene: NA
V gene: TRBV5-4
CDR3 protein: CASSYTDTQYF
CDR3 DNA: TGTGCCAGCAGCTACACAGATACGCAGTATTTT

clone size: NA
J gene: TRBJ1-2
D gene: NA
V gene: TRBV15
CDR3 protein: CATSRAQLGYTF
CDR3 DNA: TGTGCCACCAGCAGAGCACAACTTGGCTACACCTTC

clone size: NA
J gene: TRBJ2-7
D gene: TRBD2
V gene: TRBV10-3
CDR3 protein: CATATSGRYEQYF
CDR3 DNA: TGTGCCACCGCGACTAGCGGCCGCTACGAGCAGTACTTC

clone size: NA
J gene: TRBJ2-7
D gene: NA
V gene: TRBV2
CDR3 protein: CAITMETWYEQYF
CDR3 DNA: TGTGCCATCACAATGGAGACTTGGTACGAGCAGTACTTC

clone size: NA
J gene: TRBJ2-7
D gene: NA
V gene: TRBV28
CDR3 protein: CASSFSRGLYEQYF
CDR3 DNA: TGTGCCAGCAGTTTTTCGCGGGGTCTCTACGAGCAGTACTTC

clone size: few
J gene: TRBJ1-1
D gene: NA
V gene: TRBV6-6
CDR3 protein: CASSYPESGTPEAFF
CDR3 DNA: TGTGCCAGCAGTTATCCCGAGTCGGGAACTCCTGAAGCTTTCTTT

clone size: NA
J gene: TRBJ2-2
D gene: NA
V gene: TRBV4-2
CDR3 protein: CASSQETNARGGELFF
CDR3 DNA: TGTGCCAGCAGCCAAGAGACCAACGCTAGGGGCGGGGAGCTGTTTTTT

clone size: NA
J gene: TRBJ2-7
D gene: TRBD2
V gene: TRBV27
CDR3 protein: CASSLEAGLLYEQYF
CDR3 DNA: TGTGCCAGCAGTTTAGAAGCGGGATTATTATACGAGCAGTACTTC

clone size: NA
J gene: TRBJ2-7
D gene: NA
V gene: TRBV2
CDR3 protein: CASSEVVAAAYEQYF
CDR3 DNA: TGTGCCAGCAGTGAAGTAGTTGCGGCGGCCTACGAGCAGTACTTC

clone size: NA
J gene: TRBJ2-3
D gene: TRBD2
V gene: TRBV13
CDR3 protein: CASSPGLAITDTQYF
CDR3 DNA: TGTGCCAGCAGCCCGGGACTAGCGATCACAGATACGCAGTATTTT

clone size: NA
J gene: TRBJ2-7
D gene: NA
V gene: TRBV4-1
CDR3 protein: CASSQTPFQVAYEQYF
CDR3 DNA: TGCGCCAGCAGCCAGACCCCGTTTCAGGTCGCCTACGAGCAGTACTTC

clone size: NA
J gene: TRBJ2-3
D gene: TRBD2
V gene: TRBV11-3
CDR3 protein: CASSPTSGRGDTQYF
CDR3 DNA: TGTGCCAGCAGCCCGACTAGCGGGAGGGGTGATACGCAGTATTTT

clone size: once
J gene: TRBJ2-7
D gene: NA
V gene: TRBV28
CDR3 protein: CASLQGLYEQYF
CDR3 DNA: TGTGCCAGCCTCCAGGGGTTATACGAGCAGTACTTC

clone size: NA
J gene: TRBJ1-5
D gene: NA
V gene: TRBV2
CDR3 protein: CASSEGQTSNQPQHF
CDR3 DNA: TGTGCCAGCAGTGAAGGGCAGACCAGCAATCAGCCCCAGCATTTT

clone size: NA
J gene: TRBJ2-3
D gene: TRBD2
V gene: TRBV10-2
CDR3 protein: CASQASGSTDTQYF
CDR3 DNA: TGCGCCAGCCAAGCTAGCGGGAGCACAGATACGCAGTATTTT

clone size: NA
J gene: TRBJ2-7
D gene: TRBD2
V gene: TRBV4-2
CDR3 protein: CASSQDQTSGSSYEQYF
CDR3 DNA: TGTGCCAGCAGCCAAGACCAAACTAGCGGGAGTTCCTACGAGCAGTACTTC

clone size: NA
J gene: TRBJ2-7
D gene: TRBD2
V gene: TRBV27
CDR3 protein: CASSLWAGAFEYF
CDR3 DNA: TGTGCCAGCAGTTTATGGGCGGGAGCCTTTGAGTACTTC

clone size: NA
J gene: TRBJ1-2
D gene: NA
V gene: TRBV7-6
CDR3 protein: CASSLGQDYGYTF
CDR3 DNA: TGTGCCAGCAGCTTAGGACAGGACTATGGCTACACCTTC

clone size: NA
J gene: TRBJ2-4
D gene: TRBD2
V gene: TRBV7-9
CDR3 protein: CASSPSAGGVAKNIQYF
CDR3 DNA: TGTGCCAGCAGCCCCTCAGCGGGAGGGGTAGCCAAAAACATTCAGTACTTC

clone size: NA
J gene: TRBJ2-3
D gene: NA
V gene: TRBV5-5
CDR3 protein: CASSLRGSGSSDTQYF
CDR3 DNA: TGTGCCAGCAGCTTGAGGGGATCGGGGAGTTCAGATACGCAGTATTTT

clone size: NA
J gene: TRBJ2-3
D gene: NA
V gene: TRBV30
CDR3 protein: CAWTPPVLGTDTQYF
CDR3 DNA: TGTGCCTGGACCCCTCCAGTCCTAGGAACAGATACGCAGTATTTT

clone size: few
J gene: TRBJ2-7
D gene: NA
V gene: TRBV7-6
CDR3 protein: CASRSGPYEQYF
CDR3 DNA: TGTGCCAGCAGATCGGGTCCCTACGAGCAGTACTTC

clone size: NA
J gene: TRBJ2-7
D gene: TRBD2
V gene: TRBV28
CDR3 protein: CASNLAGDDEQYF
CDR3 DNA: TGTGCCAGCAACCTAGCGGGAGACGACGAGCAGTACTTC

clone size: NA
J gene: TRBJ2-3
D gene: TRBD1
V gene: TRBV6-4
CDR3 protein: CASSGTGDSTDTQYF
CDR3 DNA: TGTGCCAGCAGTGGTACAGGGGATAGCACAGATACGCAGTATTTT

clone size: NA
J gene: TRBJ1-1
D gene: NA
V gene: TRBV5-8
CDR3 protein: CASSLNSNTEAFF
CDR3 DNA: TGTGCCAGCAGCTTAAACAGTAACACTGAAGCTTTCTTT

clone size: NA
J gene: TRBJ2-7
D gene: NA
V gene: TRBV6-1
CDR3 protein: CASSESRDPPYEQYF
CDR3 DNA: TGTGCCAGCAGTGAGAGCCGGGATCCACCCTACGAGCAGTACTTC

clone size: NA
J gene: TRBJ2-2
D gene: TRBD1
V gene: TRBV7-8
CDR3 protein: CASSLGQGASGELFF
CDR3 DNA: TGTGCCAGCAGCTTGGGACAGGGGGCCTCCGGGGAGCTGTTTTTT

clone size: NA
J gene: TRBJ1-4
D gene: NA
V gene: TRBV28
CDR3 protein: CASRGLRGEKLFF
CDR3 DNA: TGTGCCAGCAGGGGCCTTAGAGGGGAAAAACTGTTTTTT

clone size: NA
J gene: TRBJ2-6
D gene: TRBD1
V gene: TRBV29-1
CDR3 protein: CSVGDRAGSGANVLTF
CDR3 DNA: TGCAGCGTTGGAGACAGGGCAGGGTCTGGGGCCAACGTCCTGACTTTC

clone size: NA
J gene: TRBJ2-7
D gene: NA
V gene: TRBV19
CDR3 protein: CASSIDLGDSYEQYF
CDR3 DNA: TGTGCCAGTAGTATAGATTTAGGGGACTCCTACGAGCAGTACTTC

clone size: NA
J gene: TRBJ2-7
D gene: TRBD1
V gene: TRBV2
CDR3 protein: CASAGGQGDYEQYF
CDR3 DNA: TGTGCCAGCGCCGGCGGACAGGGGGACTACGAGCAGTACTTC

clone size: few
J gene: TRBJ2-3
D gene: NA
V gene: TRBV28
CDR3 protein: CASSSFLGTDTQYF
CDR3 DNA: TGTGCCAGCAGCTCATTTTTGGGCACAGATACGCAGTATTTT

clone size: NA
J gene: TRBJ2-7
D gene: NA
V gene: TRBV14
CDR3 protein: CASSLTGLEQYF
CDR3 DNA: TGTGCCAGCAGCCTCACAGGGCTCGAGCAGTACTTC

clone size: NA
J gene: TRBJ2-7
D gene: TRBD2
V gene: TRBV4-1
CDR3 protein: CASSQTTSGRAFSYEQYF
CDR3 DNA: TGCGCCAGCAGCCAAACGACTAGCGGGAGGGCTTTTTCCTACGAGCAGTACTTC

clone size: few
J gene: TRBJ1-1
D gene: NA
V gene: TRBV6-6
CDR3 protein: CASSYLHVRTAEAFF
CDR3 DNA: TGTGCCAGCAGTTACCTCCATGTTCGAACAGCTGAAGCTTTCTTT

clone size: NA
J gene: TRBJ2-3
D gene: NA
V gene: TRBV11-3
CDR3 protein: CASSHSYVSTDTQYF
CDR3 DNA: TGTGCCAGCAGCCACTCATATGTGAGCACAGATACGCAGTATTTT

clone size: NA
J gene: TRBJ2-7
D gene: NA
V gene: TRBV6-6
CDR3 protein: CASRGRNYEQYF
CDR3 DNA: TGTGCCAGCAGGGGCAGGAACTACGAGCAGTACTTC

clone size: NA
J gene: TRBJ1-5
D gene: NA
V gene: TRBV27
CDR3 protein: CASSPGTSAGQPQHF
CDR3 DNA: TGTGCCAGCAGCCCCGGGACATCGGCTGGCCAGCCCCAGCATTTT

clone size: NA
J gene: TRBJ2-1
D gene: NA
V gene: TRBV27
CDR3 protein: CASSLTADEQFF
CDR3 DNA: TGTGCCAGCAGCTTAACAGCCGATGAGCAGTTCTTC

clone size: NA
J gene: TRBJ2-2
D gene: TRBD1
V gene: TRBV28
CDR3 protein: CASTLIPFGGQANTGELFF
CDR3 DNA: TGTGCCAGCACCCTTATTCCCTTCGGGGGACAGGCCAACACCGGGGAGCTGTTTTTT

clone size: NA
J gene: TRBJ2-5
D gene: NA
V gene: TRBV29-1
CDR3 protein: CSVEDQYRVIEETQYF
CDR3 DNA: TGCAGCGTTGAAGATCAGTACAGGGTTATTGAAGAGACCCAGTACTTC

clone size: NA
J gene: TRBJ2-3
D gene: NA
V gene: TRBV27
CDR3 protein: CASSLYGGARDTQYF
CDR3 DNA: TGTGCCAGCAGTTTATATGGGGGCGCGCGGGATACGCAGTATTTT

clone size: NA
J gene: TRBJ1-5
D gene: TRBD1
V gene: TRBV28
CDR3 protein: CASNSRGGTGFFGQPQHF
CDR3 DNA: TGTGCCAGCAATTCAAGGGGAGGGACAGGGTTTTTCGGTCAGCCCCAGCATTTT

clone size: NA
J gene: TRBJ2-2
D gene: NA
V gene: TRBV25-1
CDR3 protein: CASSEWGSTGELFF
CDR3 DNA: TGTGCCAGCAGTGAATGGGGCAGCACCGGGGAGCTGTTTTTT

clone size: NA
J gene: TRBJ1-1
D gene: TRBD1
V gene: TRBV5-4
CDR3 protein: CASSPGQQNTEAFF
CDR3 DNA: TGTGCCAGCAGCCCGGGACAGCAGAACACTGAAGCTTTCTTT

clone size: NA
J gene: TRBJ2-5
D gene: NA
V gene: TRBV19
CDR3 protein: CASTEGLWEETQYF
CDR3 DNA: TGTGCCAGTACAGAGGGGTTGTGGGAAGAGACCCAGTACTTC

clone size: NA
J gene: TRBJ2-3
D gene: TRBD2
V gene: TRBV9
CDR3 protein: CASSVGAGGTDTQYF
CDR3 DNA: TGTGCCAGCAGCGTAGGAGCGGGAGGCACAGATACGCAGTATTTT

clone size: NA
J gene: TRBJ1-4
D gene: NA
V gene: TRBV30
CDR3 protein: CAWTGGLVEKLFF
CDR3 DNA: TGTGCCTGGACTGGGGGGCTCGTCGAAAAACTGTTTTTT

clone size: NA
J gene: TRBJ1-5
D gene: NA
V gene: TRBV25-1
CDR3 protein: CASSERARYQPQHF
CDR3 DNA: TGTGCCAGCAGTGAACGGGCCCGGTATCAGCCCCAGCATTTT

clone size: NA
J gene: TRBJ1-2
D gene: TRBD1
V gene: TRBV5-1
CDR3 protein: CASSLDGQGPSYGYTF
CDR3 DNA: TGCGCCAGCAGCTTGGATGGACAGGGGCCCTCCTATGGCTACACCTTC

clone size: NA
J gene: TRBJ2-1
D gene: TRBD2
V gene: TRBV19
CDR3 protein: CASSIGAGLADYNEQFF
CDR3 DNA: TGTGCCAGTAGTATAGGGGCGGGACTAGCGGATTACAATGAGCAGTTCTTC

clone size: NA
J gene: TRBJ1-5
D gene: NA
V gene: TRBV28
CDR3 protein: CASSPGYGGSNQPQHF
CDR3 DNA: TGTGCCAGCAGTCCAGGGTACGGTGGGAGCAATCAGCCCCAGCATTTT